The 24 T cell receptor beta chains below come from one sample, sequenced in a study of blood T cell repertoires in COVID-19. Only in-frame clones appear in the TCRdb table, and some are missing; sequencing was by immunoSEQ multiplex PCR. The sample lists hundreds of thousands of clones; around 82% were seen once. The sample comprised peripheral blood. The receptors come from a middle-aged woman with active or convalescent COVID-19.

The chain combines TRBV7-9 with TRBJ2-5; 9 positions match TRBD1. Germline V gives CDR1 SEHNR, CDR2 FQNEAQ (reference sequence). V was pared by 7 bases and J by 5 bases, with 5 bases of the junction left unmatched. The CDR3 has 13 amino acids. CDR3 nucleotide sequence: TGTGCCAGCAAACAGGGGGCCGGCGAGACCCAGTACTTC. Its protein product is CASKQGAGETQYF.

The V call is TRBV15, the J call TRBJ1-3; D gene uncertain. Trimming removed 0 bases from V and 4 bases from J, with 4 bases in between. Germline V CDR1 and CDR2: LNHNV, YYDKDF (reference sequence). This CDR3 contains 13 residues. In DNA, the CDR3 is TGTGCCACCAGCAGAGATCCGGGAAACACCATATATTTT. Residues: CATSRDPGNTIYF.

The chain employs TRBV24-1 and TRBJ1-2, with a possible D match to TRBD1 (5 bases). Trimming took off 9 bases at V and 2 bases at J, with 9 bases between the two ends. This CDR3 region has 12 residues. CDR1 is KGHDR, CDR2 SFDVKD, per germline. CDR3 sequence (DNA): TGTGCCACCGGGGGGGGAAACTATGGCTACACCTTC. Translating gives CATGGGNYGYTF.

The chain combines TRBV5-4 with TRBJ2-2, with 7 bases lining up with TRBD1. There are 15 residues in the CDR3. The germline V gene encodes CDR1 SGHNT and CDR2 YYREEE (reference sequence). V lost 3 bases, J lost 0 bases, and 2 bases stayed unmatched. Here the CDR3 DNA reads TGTGCCAGCAGCTGGGACAGCCCGAACACCGGGGAGCTGTTTTTT. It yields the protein CASSWDSPNTGELFF.

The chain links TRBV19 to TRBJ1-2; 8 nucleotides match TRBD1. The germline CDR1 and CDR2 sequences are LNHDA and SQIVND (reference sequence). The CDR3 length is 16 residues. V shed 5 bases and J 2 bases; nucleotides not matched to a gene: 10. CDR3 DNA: TGTGCCAGTAGTGTATCCCCAGGGGGCGTGAACTATGGCTACACCTTC. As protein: CASSVSPGGVNYGYTF.

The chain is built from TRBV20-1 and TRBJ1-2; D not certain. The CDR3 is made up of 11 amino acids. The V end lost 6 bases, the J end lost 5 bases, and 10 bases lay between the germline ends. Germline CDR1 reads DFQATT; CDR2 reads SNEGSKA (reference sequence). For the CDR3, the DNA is TGCAGTGCGGATCGAGGATATGGCTACACCTTC. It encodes CSADRGYGYTF.

The CDR3 spells CASSSQVSGANVLTF. The DNA for the CDR3 is TGTGCCAGCAGCTCACAGGTCTCTGGGGCCAACGTCCTGACTTTC. V gene TRBV11-2 combines with J gene TRBJ2-6; D possibly corresponds to TRBD1 (5 bases). Germline CDR1 reads SGHAT; CDR2 reads FQNNGV. This CDR3 spans 15 amino acids. Trimming shortened V by 4 bases and J by 0 bases, and 7 bases separated the two germline ends.

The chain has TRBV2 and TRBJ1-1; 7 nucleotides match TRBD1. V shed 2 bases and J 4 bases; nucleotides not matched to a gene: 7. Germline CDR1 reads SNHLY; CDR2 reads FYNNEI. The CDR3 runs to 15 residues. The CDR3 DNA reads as TGTGCCAGCAGTGAACCGACAGGGATTAGCACTGAAGCTTTCTTT. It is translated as CASSEPTGISTEAFF.

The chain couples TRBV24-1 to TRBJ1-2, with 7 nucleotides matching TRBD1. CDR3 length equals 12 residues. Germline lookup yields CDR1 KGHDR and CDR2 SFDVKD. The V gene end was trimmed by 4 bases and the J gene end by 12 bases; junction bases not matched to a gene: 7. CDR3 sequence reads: CATSDSTGENTF. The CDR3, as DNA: TGTGCCACCAGTGACTCCACAGGGGAAAACACCTTC.

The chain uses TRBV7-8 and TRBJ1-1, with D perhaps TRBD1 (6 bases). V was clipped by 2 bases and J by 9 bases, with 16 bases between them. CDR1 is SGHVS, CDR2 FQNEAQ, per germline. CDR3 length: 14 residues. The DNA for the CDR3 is TGTGCCAGCAGCTTAATTATTATGGACAGTAAAGCTTTCTTT. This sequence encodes CASSLIIMDSKAFF.

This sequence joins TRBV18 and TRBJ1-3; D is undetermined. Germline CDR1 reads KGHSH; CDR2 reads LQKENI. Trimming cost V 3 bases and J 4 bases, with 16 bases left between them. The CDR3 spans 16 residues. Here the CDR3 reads CASSPSSPVGGNTIYF. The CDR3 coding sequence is TGTGCCAGCTCACCGAGTAGCCCAGTAGGAGGAAACACCATATATTTT.

Here the CDR3 reads CASSIDSGNYGYTF. The CDR3 region has the DNA TGTGCCAGTAGTATAGACTCGGGTAACTATGGCTACACCTTC. This chain connects TRBV19 to TRBJ1-2, with unresolved D. Trimming took off 0 bases at V and 1 base at J, with 6 bases between the two ends. Germline lookup yields CDR1 LNHDA and CDR2 SQIVND (reference sequence). There are 14 residues in the CDR3.

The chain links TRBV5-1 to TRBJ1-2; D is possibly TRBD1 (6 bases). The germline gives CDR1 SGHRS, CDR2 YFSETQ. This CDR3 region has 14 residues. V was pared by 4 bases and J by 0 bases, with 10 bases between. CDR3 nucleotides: TGCGCCAGCAGCACTGGACAGTCTAACTATGGCTACACCTTC. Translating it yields CASSTGQSNYGYTF.

CDR3: CASGLVGEGGYTF. In DNA, the CDR3 is TGTGCTAGTGGTTTGGTAGGTGAGGGAGGCTACACCTTC. The chain joins TRBV12-5 to TRBJ1-2; D is unclear. V lost 0 bases to trimming and J lost 8 bases, with 10 bases between them. The CDR3 covers 13 residues. Looked up from germline, CDR1 is LGHNT and CDR2 is FRNRAP.

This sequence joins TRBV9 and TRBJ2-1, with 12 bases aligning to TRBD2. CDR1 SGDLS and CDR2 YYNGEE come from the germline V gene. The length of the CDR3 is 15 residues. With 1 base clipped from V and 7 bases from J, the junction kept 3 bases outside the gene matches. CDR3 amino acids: CASSVRLAGANEQFF. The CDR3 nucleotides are TGTGCCAGCAGCGTAAGACTAGCGGGAGCAAATGAGCAGTTCTTC.

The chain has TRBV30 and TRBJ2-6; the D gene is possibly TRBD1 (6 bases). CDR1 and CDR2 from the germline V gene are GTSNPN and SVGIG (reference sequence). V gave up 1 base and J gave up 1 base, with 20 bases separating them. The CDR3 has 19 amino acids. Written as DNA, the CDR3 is TGTGCCTGGAGTGAGGCCCGCACGCTAGGGGGTTCTGGGGCCAACGTCCTGACTTTC. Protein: CAWSEARTLGGSGANVLTF.

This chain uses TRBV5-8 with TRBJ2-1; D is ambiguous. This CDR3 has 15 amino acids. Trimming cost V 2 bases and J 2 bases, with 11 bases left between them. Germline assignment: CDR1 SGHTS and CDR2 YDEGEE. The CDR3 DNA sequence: TGTGCCAGCAGCTTCGTACCTAATGCCTACAATGAGCAGTTCTTC. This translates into CASSFVPNAYNEQFF.

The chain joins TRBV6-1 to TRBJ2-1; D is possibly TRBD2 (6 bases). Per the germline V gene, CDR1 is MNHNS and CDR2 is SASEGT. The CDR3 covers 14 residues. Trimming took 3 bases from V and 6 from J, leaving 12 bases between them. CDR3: CASSDHGTGNEQFF. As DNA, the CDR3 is TGTGCCAGCAGTGACCACGGGACTGGCAATGAGCAGTTCTTC.

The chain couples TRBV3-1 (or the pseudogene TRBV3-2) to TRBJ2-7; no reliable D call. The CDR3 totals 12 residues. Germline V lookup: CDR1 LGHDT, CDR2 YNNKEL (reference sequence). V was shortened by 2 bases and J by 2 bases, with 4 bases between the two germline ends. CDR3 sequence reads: CASSQSAYEQYF. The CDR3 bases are TGTGCCAGCAGCCAATCAGCCTACGAGCAGTACTTC.

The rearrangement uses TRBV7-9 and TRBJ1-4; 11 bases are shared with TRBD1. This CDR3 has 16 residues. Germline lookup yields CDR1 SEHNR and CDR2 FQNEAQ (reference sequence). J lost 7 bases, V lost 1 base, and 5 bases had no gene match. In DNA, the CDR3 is TGTGCCAGCAGCTTAGGAGCCGGGACAGGGGGTGAAAAACTGTTTTTT. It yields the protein CASSLGAGTGGEKLFF.

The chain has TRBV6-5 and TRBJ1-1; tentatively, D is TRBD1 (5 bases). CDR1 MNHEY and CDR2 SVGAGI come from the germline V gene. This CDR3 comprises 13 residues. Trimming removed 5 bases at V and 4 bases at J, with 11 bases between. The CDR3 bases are TGTGCCAGCAGTCTAGCGGGGGGCACTGAAGCTTTCTTT. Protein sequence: CASSLAGGTEAFF.

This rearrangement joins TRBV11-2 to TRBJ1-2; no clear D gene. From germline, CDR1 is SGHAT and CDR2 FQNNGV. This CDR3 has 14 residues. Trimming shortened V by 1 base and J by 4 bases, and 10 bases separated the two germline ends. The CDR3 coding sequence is TGTGCCAGCAGCTTAGTCCCAGGCTTCTATGGCTACACCTTC. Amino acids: CASSLVPGFYGYTF.

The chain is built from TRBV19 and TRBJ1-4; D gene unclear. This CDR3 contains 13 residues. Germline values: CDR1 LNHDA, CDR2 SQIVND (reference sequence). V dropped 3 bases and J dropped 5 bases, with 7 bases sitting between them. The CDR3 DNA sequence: TGTGCCAGTAGTATGGAGCTGAATGAAAAACTGTTTTTT. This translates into CASSMELNEKLFF.

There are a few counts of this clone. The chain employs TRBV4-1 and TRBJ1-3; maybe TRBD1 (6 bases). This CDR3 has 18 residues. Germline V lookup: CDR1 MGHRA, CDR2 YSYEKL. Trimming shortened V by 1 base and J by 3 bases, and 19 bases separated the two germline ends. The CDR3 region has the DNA TGCGCCAGCAGCCAAGGCTCGGGAAACAACAGGGTTGGAAACACCATATATTTT. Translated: CASSQGSGNNRVGNTIYF.